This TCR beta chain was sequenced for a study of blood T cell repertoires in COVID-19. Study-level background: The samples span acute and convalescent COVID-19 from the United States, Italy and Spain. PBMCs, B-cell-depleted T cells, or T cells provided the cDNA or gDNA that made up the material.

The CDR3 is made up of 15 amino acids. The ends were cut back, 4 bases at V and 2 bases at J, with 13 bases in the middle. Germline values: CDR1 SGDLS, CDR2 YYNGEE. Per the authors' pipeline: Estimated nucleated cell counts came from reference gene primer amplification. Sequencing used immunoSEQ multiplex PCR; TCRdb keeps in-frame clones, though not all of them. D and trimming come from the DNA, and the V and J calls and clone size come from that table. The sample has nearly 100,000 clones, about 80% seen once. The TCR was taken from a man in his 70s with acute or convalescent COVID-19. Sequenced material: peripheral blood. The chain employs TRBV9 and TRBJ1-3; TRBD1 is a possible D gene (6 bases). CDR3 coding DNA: TGTGCCAGCAGCTCCCATACAGGGACTGGAAACACCATATATTTT. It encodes CASSSHTGTGNTIYF. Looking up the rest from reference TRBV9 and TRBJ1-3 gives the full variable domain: DSGVTQTPKHLITATGQRVTLRCSPRSGDLSVYWYQQSLDQGLQFLIQYYNGEERAKGNILERFSAQQFPDLHSELNLSSLELGDSALYFCASSSHTGTGNTIYFGEGSWLTVV.